This T cell receptor beta chain originates from a study of OX40 agonist ivuxolimab in advanced cancers. Study-level information: Checkpoint inhibitors had been given previously to about 40% of patients. The study, taken as a whole, reports: Among the nonresponders, some also had low normalized T-cell clonal expansion.

Trimming removed 2 bases from V and 6 bases from J, with 20 bases in between. The CDR3 sequence is 16 residues long. Germline-derived CDR1 and CDR2 are SGHAT and FQNNGV. Sequencing was performed with immunoSEQ multiplex PCR; in TCRdb, only in-frame clones are kept and a portion is missing. Of approximately 58,000 clones in the sample, about nine tenths were seen once. Comment on this clone: Its antigen is as yet unknown.

The origin of this receptor is an adult with an advanced solid tumor such as melanoma, head and neck, liver or kidney cancer. The V call is TRBV11-2, the J call TRBJ2-7, with unresolved D. Sequenced here: CD4+ or CD8+ T cells sorted from blood, sampled in a trial of the OX40 agonist ivuxolimab. For the CDR3, the DNA is TGTGCCAGCAGCTTATTCGGTACCGGAAGAGGTGCCGAGCAGTACTTC. It specifies CASSLFGTGRGAEQYF. The entire variable domain, with the rest obtained from reference TRBV11-2 and TRBJ2-7, is as follows: EAGVAQSPRYKIIEKRQSVAFWCNPISGHATLYWYQQILGQGPKLLIQFQNNGVVDDSQLPKDRFSAERLKGVDSTLKIQPAKLEDSAVYLCASSLFGTGRGAEQYFGPGTRLTVT.